This is a list of T cell receptor beta chains from one sample in a study of blood T cell repertoires in COVID-19. Using immunoSEQ multiplex PCR, the repertoire was profiled, and TCRdb retains in-frame clones only, with some absent. The sample includes 300,000 or so clones, 90% of them seen just once. Sequencing was performed on peripheral blood. Receptors were obtained from a woman in her twenties or thirties with COVID-19, enrolled during active disease. CDR3s include the opening cysteine and the closing phenylalanine or tryptophan. D genes are given only for firm matches. A clone size is listed for some rows: how often the clone was seen (once, few, many), or a class if it is expanded.

v_gene	abundance	d_gene	len	j_gene	CDR3aa	CDR3nt
TRBV30	.	TRBD2	15	TRBJ2-3	CAWSGSGGYTDTQYF	TGTGCCTGGAGTGGTAGCGGGGGATACACAGATACGCAGTATTTT
TRBV6-5	.	TRBD1	12	TRBJ2-1	CASRRTGGEQFF	TGTGCCAGCAGACGGACAGGGGGTGAGCAGTTCTTC
TRBV20-1	.	.	13	TRBJ1-6	CSASSRGNSPLHF	TGCAGTGCTAGTTCCAGGGGTAATTCACCCCTCCACTTT
TRBV5-4	.	.	14	TRBJ1-2	CASSLVQVLNGYTF	TGTGCCAGCAGCTTGGTTCAGGTATTGAATGGCTACACCTTC
TRBV2	.	.	13	TRBJ2-5	CASSEGLAETQYF	TGTGCCAGCAGTGAAGGCCTAGCAGAGACCCAGTACTTC
TRBV14	.	TRBD1	13	TRBJ1-4	CASSQGQGGKLFF	TGTGCCAGCAGCCAAGGACAGGGGGGAAAACTGTTTTTT
TRBV5-1	.	TRBD1	14	TRBJ1-4	CASTKGQGDEKLFF	TGCGCCAGCACCAAAGGACAGGGAGATGAAAAACTGTTTTTT
TRBV5-1	.	.	14	TRBJ1-4	CASSLWAGDEKLFF	TGCGCCAGCAGCTTGTGGGCAGGGGACGAAAAACTGTTTTTT
TRBV7-2	.	TRBD1	13	TRBJ2-5	CASNRGFQETQYF	TGTGCCAGTAACAGGGGGTTCCAAGAGACCCAGTACTTC
TRBV6-5	.	TRBD1	15	TRBJ1-1	CASTLEQGANTEAFF	TGTGCCAGCACCTTGGAGCAGGGGGCGAACACTGAAGCTTTCTTT
TRBV3-1/TRBV3-2	.	.	15	TRBJ1-2	CASSQLRTAHYGYTF	TGTGCCAGCAGCCAACTACGGACAGCACACTATGGCTACACCTTC
TRBV19	.	TRBD2	16	TRBJ2-3	CASSIIGGRAIDTQYF	TGTGCCAGTAGTATAATAGGCGGGAGGGCCATAGATACGCAGTATTTT
TRBV5-1	.	TRBD1	17	TRBJ1-6	CASSLASRGLENSPLHF	TGCGCCAGCAGCTTGGCGAGCAGGGGGCTAGAGAATTCACCCCTCCACTTT
TRBV5-4	.	.	13	TRBJ1-2	CASSLPGNYGYTF	TGTGCCAGCAGCTTGCCAGGGAACTATGGCTACACCTTC
TRBV10-3	few	TRBD1	14	TRBJ1-4	CAINNRGPEEKLFF	TGTGCCATCAACAACAGGGGCCCAGAAGAAAAACTGTTTTTT
TRBV5-4	.	.	14	TRBJ2-1	CASSLGGPPNEQFF	TGTGCCAGCAGCCTGGGGGGGCCTCCCAATGAGCAGTTCTTC
TRBV28	.	.	13	TRBJ2-4	CASEQPAKNIQYF	TGTGCCAGCGAACAGCCGGCCAAAAACATTCAGTACTTC
TRBV3-1/TRBV3-2	.	TRBD1	15	TRBJ1-5	CASSQGGGAEQPQHF	TGTGCCAGCAGCCAAGGAGGGGGCGCCGAGCAGCCCCAGCATTTT
TRBV19	.	.	14	TRBJ2-1	CASSIGDYYNEQFF	TGTGCCAGTAGTATAGGAGACTACTACAATGAGCAGTTCTTC
TRBV19	.	.	12	TRBJ1-3	CAGGTGGNTIYF	TGTGCCGGAGGGACTGGCGGAAACACCATATATTTT
TRBV29-1	.	TRBD2	19	TRBJ2-2	CSAYKGLAGDSSDTGELFF	TGCAGCGCGTATAAGGGACTAGCGGGAGACTCGTCGGACACCGGGGAGCTGTTTTTT
TRBV9	few	TRBD1	13	TRBJ1-2	CASRDRTSYGYTF	TGTGCCAGCCGGGACAGAACTTCCTATGGCTACACCTTC
TRBV6-2/TRBV6-3	.	.	14	TRBJ1-4	CASSYPNASGKLFF	TGTGCCAGCAGTTATCCGAATGCCTCGGGAAAACTGTTTTTT
TRBV11-1	.	TRBD2	16	TRBJ2-3	CASSLLLAGSTDTQYF	TGTGCCAGCAGCTTACTACTAGCGGGATCCACAGATACGCAGTATTTT
TRBV3-1/TRBV3-2	.	TRBD2	16	TRBJ2-1	CASSEGLASSYNEQFF	TGTGCCAGCAGCGAGGGACTAGCAAGCTCCTACAATGAGCAGTTCTTC